These T cell receptor beta chains were read from a single sample in a study of T cell therapy after organ transplantation. Method: immunoSEQ multiplex PCR; TCRdb's copy keeps in-frame clones and lacks some. Of 20,000 or so clones in the sample, 81% were seen once. Their recognized antigens are unknown. Here the sequenced sample was CD8+ T cells from blood, taken after autologous CMV-specific T cell therapy. These receptors were collected from a human patient who had received a solid organ transplant and had CMV disease. The graft donor may have contributed some T cells. The CDR3 runs from the conserved cysteine through the conserved F or W. Each record gives: CDR3 protein, CDR3 DNA, D gene, V gene, J gene, CDR3 length, clone size. The D gene is left open where the match is weak. Some rows have no size entry. The others give once, few or many, or a class for an expanded clone.

CASSTLRGQPQHF,TGTGCCAGCAGCACCCTCAGGGGTCAGCCCCAGCATTTT,.,TRBV7-9,TRBJ1-5,13,few
CASNPSVGNTGELFF,TGTGCCAGTAACCCCAGTGTGGGGAACACCGGGGAGCTGTTTTTT,.,TRBV19,TRBJ2-2,15,.
CASSQVVAGLGEGEQFF,TGTGCCAGCAGCCAAGTAGTAGCGGGACTAGGAGAGGGTGAGCAGTTCTTC,TRBD2,TRBV9,TRBJ2-1,17,few
CASSYQGRGSEAFF,TGTGCCAGCAGTTACCAGGGCAGGGGCTCTGAAGCTTTCTTT,.,TRBV6-5,TRBJ1-1,14,medium-sized
CASSLTVNEQFF,TGTGCCAGCAGCTTAACAGTCAATGAGCAGTTCTTC,.,TRBV11-2,TRBJ2-1,12,.
CASSPSSGQGPYGYTF,TGTGCCAGCTCACCTTCCTCGGGACAGGGCCCGTATGGCTACACCTTC,TRBD1,TRBV18,TRBJ1-2,16,once
CATSRFRDRAYQPQHF,TGTGCCACCAGTAGATTCCGGGACAGGGCATATCAGCCCCAGCATTTT,TRBD1,TRBV10-3,TRBJ1-5,16,.
CASSRGRGFNQPQHF,TGTGCCAGCAGCCGCGGGCGGGGTTTCAATCAGCCCCAGCATTTT,.,TRBV7-8,TRBJ1-5,15,.
CASSWGGSSYEQYF,TGTGCCAGCAGCTGGGGCGGGAGCTCCTACGAGCAGTACTTC,TRBD2,TRBV5-4,TRBJ2-7,14,.
CASSAGTGTYEQYF,TGTGCCAGCAGCGCCGGGACAGGGACCTACGAGCAGTACTTC,TRBD1,TRBV5-6,TRBJ2-7,14,.
CASSFNGGLPPYEQYF,TGTGCCAGCAGTTTTAATGGGGGACTCCCTCCCTACGAGCAGTACTTC,.,TRBV27,TRBJ2-7,16,.
CASSLGTANTGELFF,TGTGCCAGCAGCTTGGGGACAGCGAACACCGGGGAGCTGTTTTTT,.,TRBV5-5,TRBJ2-2,15,.
CASSQGGSFYNSPLHF,TGTGCCAGCAGCCAAGGGGGGTCATTCTATAATTCACCCCTCCACTTT,.,TRBV5-5,TRBJ1-6,16,.
CASRVRDISYETPNTGELFF,TGTGCCAGTAGGGTACGGGACATTTCCTACGAAACGCCGAACACCGGGGAGCTGTTTTTT,.,TRBV19,TRBJ2-2,20,once
CASSWGTSFQETQYF,TGTGCCAGCAGTTGGGGCACCTCGTTCCAAGAGACCCAGTACTTC,.,TRBV27,TRBJ2-5,15,.
CASSLPWGSGPLHF,TGTGCCAGCAGTTTACCGTGGGGGTCGGGGCCCCTCCACTTT,.,TRBV7-2,TRBJ1-6,14,few
CASREPVGDQPQHF,TGCGCCAGCAGGGAGCCTGTGGGGGATCAGCCCCAGCATTTT,.,TRBV10-2,TRBJ1-5,14,.
CASSPTGASYEQYF,TGTGCCAGCAGTCCAACCGGGGCCTCCTACGAGCAGTACTTC,.,TRBV6-1,TRBJ2-7,14,.
CASSEDRAYSGNTIYF,TGCGCCAGCAGCGAGGACAGGGCTTACTCTGGAAACACCATATATTTT,TRBD1,TRBV5-1,TRBJ1-3,16,.
CASTTGGHLGEQFF,TGTGCCAGCACGACCGGGGGTCATTTGGGTGAGCAGTTCTTC,.,TRBV5-5,TRBJ2-1,14,.
CASSIGLRGNQPQHF,TGTGCCAGTAGTATAGGCCTCAGGGGCAATCAGCCCCAGCATTTT,.,TRBV19,TRBJ1-5,15,.
CASRFGQEGTTEAFF,TGTGCCAGCAGGTTCGGACAGGAGGGAACGACTGAAGCTTTCTTT,TRBD1,TRBV27,TRBJ1-1,15,.